This T cell receptor (beta chain) was identified in a study of T cell responses to AZD1222 COVID-19 vaccine. Study-wide points: Repertoire sampling occurred only after the peak T cell response. Donors skewed white British and female; clonal diversity was possibly underestimated. Spike-specific TCR depth and breadth grew after two AZD1222 doses. Distributed over spike, vaccine-associated CD4 TCRs predominated at 160-218 and 743-854.

This clone was recorded only once. No antigen is known for it. The junction had 8 bases not matched to a gene; V was cut back by 7 bases and J by 3 bases. CDR3 length: 15 amino acids. Germline V gene sequence: CDR1 WSHSY, CDR2 SAAADI. The table came from immunoSEQ multiplex PCR; TCRdb's copy has only in-frame clones and leaves some out. This table holds about 110,000 clones, just under 95% found once. The sample here was peripheral blood, taken on day 0 of AZD1222 vaccination. The chain combines TRBV10-2 with TRBJ2-5, with 10 bases matching TRBD2. The TCR sequence derives from an adult in good health. The CDR3 DNA sequence: TGCGCCAGCAACCTAGCGGGGGAGGATAAAGAGACCCAGTACTTC. Encoded protein: CASNLAGEDKETQYF.